This passage covers 13 T cell receptor beta chains from one sample sequenced in a study of shared clonotypes between healthy human individuals. Method: immunoSEQ multiplex PCR; TCRdb's copy keeps in-frame clones and lacks some. The data show about 680,000 clones, about 74% seen once. The sample consisted of memory CD4+ T cells sorted from blood. Subset specified: CD45RA-negative fraction. These receptor sequences come from a woman aged 25 to 39 in good health.

Points on this clone: Additional DNA sequences in this sample encode the identical CDR3. The rearrangement uses TRBV6-5 and TRBJ2-7; no firm D call. The germline CDR1 and CDR2 sequences are MNHEY and SVGAGI. This CDR3 spans 11 amino acids. The V end lost 6 bases, the J end lost 4 bases, and 7 bases lay between the germline ends. This CDR3 is CASRGSYEQYF. In DNA form, the CDR3 reads TGTGCCAGCAGGGGCTCATACGAGCAGTACTTC.

CDR3 in amino acids: CASSLAQFGASTDTQYF. CDR3 sequence (DNA): TGCGCCAGCAGCTTGGCCCAGTTCGGGGCTAGCACAGATACGCAGTATTTT. The V and J genes are TRBV5-1 and TRBJ2-3; the D call may be TRBD1 or TRBD2 (5 bases each). CDR3 length: 17 residues. Germline V gene data show CDR1 as SGHRS and CDR2 as YFSETQ. V lost 0 bases to trimming and J lost 0 bases, with 14 bases between them.

The chain employs TRBV6-6 and TRBJ1-2; D is ambiguous. The germline V gene encodes CDR1 MNHNY and CDR2 SVGAGI (reference sequence). The CDR3 contains 14 residues. Between the trimmed V and J ends, which lost 0 bases and 4 bases, there was a span of 9 bases. CDR3 DNA: TGTGCCAGCAGTTACTCAGGCACAGCCTATGGCTACACCTTC. Translation: CASSYSGTAYGYTF.

The chain carries TRBV10-1 and TRBJ2-7; D may correspond to TRBD1 or TRBD2 (5 bases each). The V and J ends lost 2 bases and 2 bases respectively, with 10 bases between them. The CDR3 covers 14 residues. Per the germline V gene, CDR1 is WNHNN and CDR2 is SYGVQD (reference sequence). CDR3 sequence reads: CASSENGDAYEQYF. CDR3 in DNA: TGCGCCAGCAGTGAGAACGGGGACGCCTACGAGCAGTACTTC.

Points on this clone: The same CDR3 can be traced to other DNA sequences in this sample. This chain connects TRBV6-1 to TRBJ1-2; D not certain. The CDR3 runs 14 residues. Germline V gives CDR1 MNHNS, CDR2 SASEGT. The germline V and J ends were trimmed by 1 base and 2 bases, with 8 bases remaining between them. In DNA form, the CDR3 reads TGTGCCAGCAGTGAAGATGGGCGCAACTATGGCTACACCTTC. Translation gives CASSEDGRNYGYTF.

CDR3 amino acids: CASSYSGSRQTQYF. The CDR3 region has the DNA TGTGCCAGCAGTTACTCGGGCAGCCGACAAACTCAGTACTTC. The rearrangement links TRBV6-5 to TRBJ2-4; no reliable D call. V lost 0 bases, J lost 12 bases, and 15 bases lay in between. Germline-derived CDR1 and CDR2 are MNHEY and SVGAGI. This CDR3 has 14 amino acids.

This clone was picked up a small number of times. The chain carries TRBV29-1 and TRBJ1-2, with D possibly being TRBD1 (6 bases). The CDR3 is 12 residues long. Trimming pared 2 bases from V and 8 bases from J, leaving 12 bases between. CDR1 and CDR2 (germline): SQVTM, ANQGSEA. CDR3 in amino acids: CSVETGLYGYTF. CDR3 sequence (DNA): TGCAGCGTTGAAACAGGGTTGTACGGCTACACCTTC.

The chain combines TRBV5-1 with TRBJ1-2; TRBD1 is a possible D gene (5 bases). The germline V and J ends were trimmed by 4 bases and 0 bases, with 16 bases remaining between them. Germline CDR1 reads SGHRS; CDR2 reads YFSETQ. The CDR3 is 16 residues long. Here the CDR3 reads CASSRGTVTTNYGYTF. CDR3 DNA: TGCGCCAGCAGCCGTGGGACCGTCACTACTAACTATGGCTACACCTTC.

The chain recombines TRBV29-1 with TRBJ2-5; 7 nucleotides agree with TRBD1. The ends lost 7 bases at V and 4 bases at J; junction bases unmatched: 9. This CDR3 spans 13 amino acids. Germline V gene lookup returns CDR1 SQVTM and CDR2 ANQGSEA. The CDR3 DNA reads as TGCAGCGGCAAAGGGGGCTGGGGAGAGACCCAGTACTTC. Protein: CSGKGGWGETQYF.

The V call is TRBV7-3, the J call TRBJ2-1, with TRBD1 matching 10 bases. The V gene end was trimmed by 5 bases and the J gene end by 5 bases; junction bases not matched to a gene: 9. This CDR3 region has 16 residues. CDR1 is SGHTA, CDR2 FQGTGA, per germline. The CDR3 coding sequence is TGTGCCAGCAGCCCCCGGGGGGGACAGGGGAACAATGAGCAGTTCTTC. This gives the protein CASSPRGGQGNNEQFF.

The CDR3 protein is CAGTRSRGETQYF. The CDR3 region has the DNA TGTGCCGGTACACGGAGTAGAGGAGAGACCCAGTACTTC. V and J are TRBV18 and TRBJ2-5; no definite D call. The CDR3 spans 13 residues. The germline V gene has CDR1 KGHSH and CDR2 LQKENI. Trimming shortened V by 11 bases and J by 4 bases, and 17 bases separated the two germline ends.

This clone has only one observation. The V and J genes are TRBV28 and TRBJ2-1; 8 nucleotides match TRBD1. Germline-derived CDR1 and CDR2 are MDHEN and SYDVKM. Losses at the gene ends were 6 bases for V and 0 bases for J; bases not matched to a gene: 4. The CDR3 contains 15 residues. CDR3 bases: TGTGCCAGCAGACCCAGGGGGCCCTCCTACAATGAGCAGTTCTTC. Its protein product is CASRPRGPSYNEQFF.

This clone occurred many times. The CDR3 nucleotides read TGTGCCAGCAGCTTCGCAGGGGATCAGCCCCAGCATTTT. Its translation is CASSFAGDQPQHF. This rearrangement joins TRBV7-2 to TRBJ1-5; D perhaps matches TRBD1 (6 bases). Trimming removed 3 bases from V and 5 bases from J, with 8 bases in between. The CDR3 is made up of 13 amino acids. Germline CDR1 and CDR2: SGHTA and FQGNSA.